This T cell receptor beta chain appears in the sequencing data of a study of beta chain features in type 1 diabetes. Study context: Across all samples, fewer than 140 million sorted cells were examined. Whole-study findings and limits: Reduced insertions and increased deletions marked VDJ junctions in type 1 diabetes patients. In every one of the four CD4+ subsets, TCRB CDR3s were moderately but significantly shorter in Type 1 diabetes patients.

Markers CD45RO/CCR7/CD25/CD127/CD95/CD27 served to sort CD4+ naive, central memory, regulatory and stem cell-like memory cells. Expressed TCRB transcripts were sequenced after all isolated RNA was converted to cDNA. TCRdb's copy holds only in-frame clones and misses some; the assay was immunoSEQ multiplex PCR. The table has about 130,000 clones, roughly 10% seen once. This clone has more than one count but fewer than ten. Its antigen is as yet unknown. Per germline, CDR1 KGHSH and CDR2 LQKENI. V gave up 0 bases and J gave up 2 bases, with 7 bases separating them. The CDR3 has 14 residues. The receptor's source is a man aged 25 to 45 with type 1 diabetes. The rearrangement joins TRBV18 to TRBJ1-2; D unclear. Sequenced input: central memory CD4+ T cells from blood. CDR3 nucleotide sequence: TGTGCCAGCTCACCACCGGAACAGAACTATGGCTACACCTTC. Translated: CASSPPEQNYGYTF.